This T cell receptor beta chain was identified in a study of blood T cells in healthy people across ages. CDR3 length: 12 residues. From germline, CDR1 is SNHLY and CDR2 FYNNEI. The V end was cut by 4 bases, the J end by 8 bases, with 11 bases between. Primers used in a second PCR of roughly 7 to 12 cycles were a sample-barcoded 5' primer and a J-beta primer mix. A tag from a template-switch adaptor with 12 random nucleotides marked each cDNA molecule. TCRdb re-analysed the 5' RACE reads in MiXCR, keeping a single row per CDR3 protein. This sample has some 1.5 million distinct CDR3 sequences; under 30% occur once, and the top ten carry 7.7%.

This TCR derives from a woman under 40 in good health. Sequenced: blood. The rearrangement joins TRBV2 to TRBJ1-1; D is ambiguous. CDR3 loop: CASSVGSVEAFF. CDR3 bases: TGTGCCAGCAGTGTAGGCTCGGTCGAAGCTTTCTTT. The variable domain in full, completed from reference TRBV2 and TRBJ1-1, reads EPEVTQTPSHQVTQMGQEVILRCVPISNHLYFYWYRQILGQKVEFLVSFYNNEISEKSEIFDDQFSVERPDGSNFTLKIRSTKLEDSAMYFCASSVGSVEAFFGQGTRLTVV.